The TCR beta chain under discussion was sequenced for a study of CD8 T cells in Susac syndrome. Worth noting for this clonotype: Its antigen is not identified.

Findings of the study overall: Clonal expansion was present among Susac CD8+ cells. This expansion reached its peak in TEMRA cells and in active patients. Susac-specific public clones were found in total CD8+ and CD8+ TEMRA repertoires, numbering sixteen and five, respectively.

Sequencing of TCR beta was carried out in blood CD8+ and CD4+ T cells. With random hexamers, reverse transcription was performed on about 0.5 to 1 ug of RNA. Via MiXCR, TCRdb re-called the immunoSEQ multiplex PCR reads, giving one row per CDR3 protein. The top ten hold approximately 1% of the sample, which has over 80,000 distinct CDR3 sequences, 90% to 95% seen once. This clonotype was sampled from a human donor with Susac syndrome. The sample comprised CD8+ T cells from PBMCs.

Here the CDR3 DNA reads TGCAGTGCTAGGTCGGGACTAGCGAACTCCTACGAGCAGTACTTC. Amino acids: CSARSGLANSYEQYF. The chain uses TRBV20-1 and TRBJ2-7; TRBD2 matches at 10 bases. The CDR3 contains 15 residues. V shed 3 bases, J shed 0 bases, and the junction held 5 bases outside the gene matches. CDR1 and CDR2 (germline): DFQATT, SNEGSKA (reference sequence).